This T cell receptor beta chain originates from a study of PD-1 blockade in classical Hodgkin lymphoma. Study-level information: The nivolumab dose that patients received was 3 mg/kg, given intravenously every 2 weeks. Study outcomes and limitations: Whatever underlies the repertoire differences (possibly disease activity or prior therapy) remains undefined. It was among complete responders that baseline diversity resembled that of newly diagnosed patients.

There was relapse after autologous stem cell transplantation in every patient, and there was variation in brentuximab vedotin exposure. Complete response, partial response or progressive disease constituted the best responses recorded. Clones were sequenced by immunoSEQ multiplex PCR, and TCRdb holds only the in-frame ones, with some missing. The data contain about 94,000 clones, roughly 89% of them seen just once; the ten biggest clones take up approximately 12%. The germline gives CDR1 SGHRS, CDR2 YFSETQ. The V gene lost 0 bases and the J gene lost 0 bases, with 9 bases spanning the gap. The CDR3 totals 15 residues. As concerns this clone: Its antigen remains unidentified.

The sequence came from a human donor with classical Hodgkin lymphoma. This chain connects TRBV5-1 to TRBJ1-1; D perhaps matches TRBD1 (5 bases). Sequenced here: peripheral blood mononuclear cells (PBMCs), sampled before the second cycle of nivolumab. CDR3 protein: CASSLEDSLNTEAFF. CDR3 sequence (DNA): TGCGCCAGCAGCTTGGAAGACAGCTTGAACACTGAAGCTTTCTTT.